A single sample gave rise to the 7 T cell receptor beta chains below, sequenced in a study of blood T cell repertoires in COVID-19. The repertoire was sequenced with immunoSEQ multiplex PCR; TCRdb's copy has only in-frame clones and lacks some. Of about 94,000 clones listed, about 90% are singletons. What was sequenced was peripheral blood. The receptors shown here come from a human donor with acute or convalescent COVID-19. The donor label of this sample is uncertain.

The genes are TRBV15 and TRBJ1-2; tentatively, D is TRBD1 (6 bases). V dropped 6 bases and J dropped 4 bases, with 21 bases sitting between them. The CDR3 has 16 amino acids. Germline assignment: CDR1 LNHNV and CDR2 YYDKDF (reference sequence). CDR3 sequence (DNA): TGTGCCACCAGTCACGAGCCCGCCGGGACAACCTATGGCTACACCTTC. Its protein product is CATSHEPAGTTYGYTF.

The rearrangement uses TRBV5-6 and TRBJ1-5; D unresolved. The germline V and J ends were trimmed by 0 bases and 8 bases, with 9 bases remaining between them. CDR3 size: 13 residues. Germline V gene sequence: CDR1 SGHDT, CDR2 YYEEEE. DNA of the CDR3: TGTGCCAGCAGCTTGGGGAGATACGAGCCCCAGCATTTT. Amino acid sequence: CASSLGRYEPQHF.

This chain links TRBV7-8 with TRBJ2-7, with a tentative D call TRBD2 (6 bases). The V end lost 5 bases, the J end lost 0 bases, and 14 bases lay between the germline ends. There are 15 residues in the CDR3. Germline lookup yields CDR1 SGHVS and CDR2 FQNEAQ. The CDR3 is CASSPRTGVSYEQYF. Written as DNA, the CDR3 is TGTGCCAGCAGCCCGCGGACGGGGGTCTCCTACGAGCAGTACTTC.

The CDR3 loop reads CASSRDRGEYNEQFF. The CDR3 coding sequence is TGTGCCAGCAGCCGGGACAGGGGAGAATACAATGAGCAGTTCTTC. The chain combines TRBV7-3 with TRBJ2-1, with 10 bases that match TRBD1. The CDR3 extends over 15 amino acids. The V gene's germline CDR1 is SGHTA and CDR2 FQGTGA. V was pared by 5 bases and J by 4 bases, with 5 bases of the junction left unmatched.

The gene calls are TRBV25-1 and TRBJ1-1, with D perhaps matching TRBD1 (6 bases). The V gene's germline CDR1 is MGHDK and CDR2 SYGVNS. The CDR3 has 15 residues. V was trimmed by 2 bases and J by 5 bases, leaving 15 bases between them. CDR3 sequence reads: CASSEKGQRRTEAFF. The CDR3 bases are TGTGCCAGCAGTGAAAAAGGACAGAGAAGGACTGAAGCTTTCTTT.

The V and J genes are TRBV5-6 and TRBJ1-1, with 9 positions matching TRBD1. The V and J ends lost 1 base and 6 bases, in that order; junction bases with no gene match: 10. Germline V gives CDR1 SGHDT, CDR2 YYEEEE. The CDR3 extends over 16 amino acids. Written as DNA, the CDR3 is TGTGCCAGCAGCTTGAACGGGTTGGGGACAGGGTCTGAAGCTTTCTTT. Translated, it gives CASSLNGLGTGSEAFF.

In its sample, this clone was seen a few times. This chain joins TRBV6-1 and TRBJ1-1; TRBD1 matches at 9 bases. The junction had 4 bases not matched to a gene; V was cut back by 3 bases and J by 5 bases. CDR1 MNHNS and CDR2 SASEGT come from the germline V gene. This CDR3 is 14 amino acids long. In DNA, the CDR3 is TGTGCCAGCAGTGAGGACAGGGGTTGGACTGAAGCTTTCTTT. It specifies CASSEDRGWTEAFF.